The 29 T cell receptor beta chains below all came from one sample that was sequenced in a study of shared clonotypes between healthy human individuals. Libraries were prepared by immunoSEQ multiplex PCR; TCRdb keeps only in-frame clonotypes and omits some of them. The data hold about 1.5 million clones, with approximately 98% observed a single time. The material sequenced was naive CD4+ T cells sorted from blood. The subset is: CD45RA+ positively selected. These receptors came from a young man in good health.

This clone was observed once. The chain joins TRBV19 to TRBJ1-5; possibly TRBD1 for D (6 bases). Germline V CDR1 and CDR2: LNHDA, SQIVND (reference sequence). The CDR3 length is 14 residues. Trimming shortened V by 3 bases and J by 7 bases, and 13 bases separated the two germline ends. The CDR3 protein is CASSMTGGIQPQHF. DNA for the CDR3: TGTGCCAGTAGTATGACGGGGGGCATACAGCCCCAGCATTTT.

The V and J genes are TRBV5-4 and TRBJ2-1, with 15 positions matching TRBD2. Trimming removed 0 bases from V and 10 bases from J; junction bases left unmatched: 5. Germline V gives CDR1 SGHNT, CDR2 YYREEE (reference sequence). The CDR3 spans 16 residues. As DNA, the CDR3 is TGTGCCAGCAGCTTGGGGACTAGCGGGAGGGTGGGCGAGCAGTTCTTC. It is translated as CASSLGTSGRVGEQFF.

About this clone itself: In the same sample, other DNA sequences code for this CDR3. The chain combines TRBV5-4 with TRBJ2-3; the D gene is possibly TRBD1 (5 bases). Germline loops: CDR1 SGHNT, CDR2 YYREEE (reference sequence). This CDR3 region has 15 residues. V was clipped by 4 bases and J by 0 bases, with 12 bases between them. CDR3 sequence: CASSLGPTSTDTQYF. The CDR3 DNA is TGTGCCAGCAGCCTGGGGCCTACGAGCACAGATACGCAGTATTTT.

The chain links TRBV6-1 to TRBJ1-1; TRBD1 is a possible D gene (6 bases). The V end was cut by 7 bases, the J end by 0 bases, with 12 bases between. The germline CDR1 and CDR2 sequences are MNHNS and SASEGT. The CDR3 consists of 14 residues. The CDR3 loop is CASIRQVLNTEAFF. The CDR3 bases are TGTGCCAGCATTCGACAGGTTCTGAACACTGAAGCTTTCTTT.

The rearrangement uses TRBV10-2 and TRBJ1-2; no reliable D call. Germline V gene sequence: CDR1 WSHSY, CDR2 SAAADI. The CDR3 consists of 16 residues. The V gene lost 0 bases and the J gene lost 4 bases, with 15 bases spanning the gap. Here the CDR3 DNA reads TGCGCCAGCAGTGAGTCTTCCGGCAGGATCCTCTATGGCTACACCTTC. This encodes CASSESSGRILYGYTF.

The V call is TRBV7-8, the J call TRBJ1-3; 8 bases fit TRBD1. CDR1 and CDR2 (germline): SGHVS, FQNEAQ. The length of the CDR3 is 15 residues. Germline trimming cut 1 base from V and 2 bases from J; bases unmatched to any gene: 1. CDR3 in amino acids: CASSLEQGAGNTIYF. CDR3 DNA sequence: TGTGCCAGCAGCTTAGAACAGGGGGCTGGAAACACCATATATTTT.

This chain uses TRBV6-6 with TRBJ2-5; 9 bases align to TRBD1. Looked up from germline, CDR1 is MNHNY and CDR2 is SVGAGI (reference sequence). Losses at the gene ends were 4 bases for V and 4 bases for J; bases not matched to a gene: 7. The CDR3 consists of 15 residues. The CDR3 sequence is CASSWPGQGTETQYF. CDR3 in DNA: TGTGCCAGCAGTTGGCCGGGACAGGGTACAGAGACCCAGTACTTC.

Details on this clone: This same CDR3 is encoded by further DNA sequences in the sample. J is TRBJ2-5 and V is TRBV7-9; a weak D match, TRBD2 (6 bases). Germline CDR1 reads SEHNR; CDR2 reads FQNEAQ (reference sequence). Trimming took off 5 bases at V and 0 bases at J, with 10 bases between the two ends. The CDR3 covers 14 residues. The CDR3: CASSLREYQETQYF. CDR3 DNA sequence: TGTGCCAGCAGCCTACGGGAGTACCAAGAGACCCAGTACTTC.

This clone was seen a single time. The chain links TRBV18 to TRBJ2-3; maybe TRBD2 (5 bases). CDR1 is KGHSH and CDR2 is LQKENI in the germline V gene. V was pared by 3 bases and J by 4 bases, with 20 bases between. The CDR3 runs 17 residues. For the CDR3, the DNA is TGTGCCAGCTCACCCCGATCCGCCGGGATTTGGGCAGATACGCAGTATTTT. This sequence encodes CASSPRSAGIWADTQYF.

The J gene is TRBJ1-2, the V gene TRBV14, with 9 bases lining up with TRBD1. V shed 5 bases, J shed 7 bases, and the junction held 5 bases outside the gene matches. CDR3 size: 13 residues. In germline, CDR1 is SGHDN, CDR2 FVKESK. In nucleotides, the CDR3 is TGTGCCAGCAGCTCAACAGGGGGCGGTGGCTACACCTTC. Its translation is CASSSTGGGGYTF. Complete variable domain (other parts from reference TRBV14 and TRBJ1-2): EAGVTQFPSHSVIEKGQTVTLRCDPISGHDNLYWYRRVMGKEIKFLLHFVKESKQDESGMPNNRFLAERTGGTYSTLKVQPAELEDSGVYFCASSSTGGGGYTFGSGTRLTVV.

In the case of this clone: One end of the junction is discordant with germline, which a read error may explain. This chain connects TRBV5-8 to TRBJ1-2; 10 bases fit TRBD1. Germline V gene data show CDR1 as SGHTS and CDR2 as YDEGEE. The CDR3 spans 17 residues. CDR3: CASSSRDRGGTKYGYTF. The CDR3 DNA is TGTGCCAGCAGCTCCCGGGACAGGGGCGGGACTAAGTATGGCTACACCTTC.

This sequence joins TRBV9 and TRBJ1-2, with no clear D. CDR1 and CDR2 (germline): SGDLS, YYNGEE. The CDR3 has 15 amino acids. Trimming shortened V by 0 bases and J by 2 bases, and 11 bases separated the two germline ends. This CDR3 is CASSVALGQNYGYTF. The DNA of the CDR3 is TGTGCCAGCAGCGTAGCCTTGGGCCAGAACTATGGCTACACCTTC. The full variable domain, in which reference TRBV9 and TRBJ1-2 provide the parts outside the CDR3, is DSGVTQTPKHLITATGQRVTLRCSPRSGDLSVYWYQQSLDQGLQFLIQYYNGEERAKGNILERFSAQQFPDLHSELNLSSLELGDSALYFCASSVALGQNYGYTFGSGTRLTVV.

This chain joins TRBV6-1 and TRBJ2-7; D tentatively fits TRBD1 or TRBD2 (5 bases each). Trimming left V 5 bases short and J 0 bases short, with 11 bases between. The germline V gene has CDR1 MNHNS and CDR2 SASEGT. This CDR3 is built from 14 residues. The DNA of the CDR3 is TGTGCCAGCAGTCCGGGACCGTCCTCCTACGAGCAGTACTTC. This gives the protein CASSPGPSSYEQYF.

The V gene is TRBV2, the J gene TRBJ2-5; weak D call: TRBD1 (6 bases). The CDR3 length is 12 residues. The V gene's germline CDR1 is SNHLY and CDR2 FYNNEI. The ends were cut back, 6 bases at V and 5 bases at J, with 10 bases in the middle. CDR3 sequence (DNA): TGTGCCAGCAGCTCGAGGGGGGAGACCCAGTACTTC. Its translation is CASSSRGETQYF.

The V and J genes are TRBV7-9 and TRBJ2-7; TRBD1 is a possible D gene (6 bases). Looked up from germline, CDR1 is SEHNR and CDR2 is FQNEAQ (reference sequence). CDR3 size: 14 residues. V lost 2 bases to trimming and J lost 0 bases, with 8 bases between them. CDR3 region: CASSLSDSSYEQYF. Written as DNA, the CDR3 is TGTGCCAGCAGCTTATCGGACAGCTCCTACGAGCAGTACTTC.

This clone was picked up one time. The gene calls are TRBV5-1 and TRBJ2-3, with D maybe TRBD2 (6 bases). Trimming cost V 4 bases and J 1 base, with 22 bases left between them. CDR1 and CDR2 from the germline V gene are SGHRS and YFSETQ. The length of the CDR3 is 18 residues. CDR3 sequence: CASSVTPGPPGGTDTQYF. The CDR3 DNA follows: TGCGCCAGCAGCGTCACTCCGGGTCCTCCGGGGGGCACAGATACGCAGTATTTT.

V and J are TRBV7-9 and TRBJ1-3; D not resolved. Trimming pared 8 bases from V and 0 bases from J, leaving 5 bases between. This CDR3 is 12 amino acids long. Germline V gives CDR1 SEHNR, CDR2 FQNEAQ (reference sequence). The CDR3 DNA reads as TGTGCCAGCCGGACCTCTGGAAACACCATATATTTT. Protein: CASRTSGNTIYF.

CDR3 amino acids: CASRGQRDGTQYF. CDR3 coding DNA: TGTGCCAGCAGGGGGCAGCGGGACGGTACGCAGTATTTT. V gene TRBV6-6 combines with J gene TRBJ2-3, with 7 bases identical to TRBD2. Germline trimming cut 6 bases from V and 8 bases from J; bases unmatched to any gene: 8. This CDR3 is built from 13 residues. Germline assignment: CDR1 MNHNY and CDR2 SVGAGI (reference sequence).

The chain combines TRBV14 with TRBJ2-2; D not resolved. The V gene lost 2 bases and the J gene lost 6 bases, with 4 bases spanning the gap. Germline assignment: CDR1 SGHDN and CDR2 FVKESK. The CDR3 consists of 12 residues. The CDR3 region has the DNA TGTGCCAGCAGCCAATATTCCGGGGAGCTGTTTTTT. It translates to CASSQYSGELFF.

The chain employs TRBV5-1 and TRBJ2-7; a weak D match, TRBD1 (5 bases). This CDR3 region has 13 residues. The V gene lost 4 bases and the J gene lost 3 bases, with 11 bases spanning the gap. CDR1 SGHRS and CDR2 YFSETQ come from the germline V gene. This CDR3 is CASSVWGSYEQYF. The CDR3 nucleotides read TGCGCCAGCAGCGTTTGGGGCAGCTACGAGCAGTACTTC.

CDR3 residues: CASSLFLSPNSNQPQHF. In DNA, the CDR3 is TGTGCCAGCAGTTTATTTCTCAGTCCTAATAGCAATCAGCCCCAGCATTTT. The chain recombines TRBV28 with TRBJ1-5; D gene uncertain. CDR3 length: 17 residues. Per germline, CDR1 MDHEN and CDR2 SYDVKM. V was pared by 1 base and J by 0 bases, with 13 bases between.

This chain connects TRBV2 to TRBJ2-1, with unresolved D. The CDR3 consists of 12 residues. The germline V gene has CDR1 SNHLY and CDR2 FYNNEI. The V gene lost 6 bases and the J gene lost 4 bases, with 7 bases spanning the gap. The DNA of the CDR3 is TGTGCCAGCAGCTTCACGTACAATGAGCAGTTCTTC. This encodes CASSFTYNEQFF.

The J gene is TRBJ2-2, the V gene TRBV11-3, with 7 nucleotides matching TRBD2. The CDR3 totals 16 residues. V lost 5 bases to trimming and J lost 4 bases; unmatched junction nucleotides: 10. Per the germline V gene, CDR1 is SGHNT and CDR2 is YENEEA. CDR3 region: CASSHSGWGGTGELFF. As DNA, the CDR3 is TGTGCCAGCAGCCATAGCGGGTGGGGCGGCACCGGGGAGCTGTTTTTT.

The chain carries TRBV13 and TRBJ1-5; the D is unclear. The CDR3 runs 17 residues. The V end lost 6 bases, the J end lost 6 bases, and 24 bases lay between the germline ends. CDR1 PRHDT and CDR2 FYEKMQ come from the germline V gene (reference sequence). The CDR3 DNA reads TGTGCCAGCAGTTTCGGGGTTTGGGGAGGTGGCGGTCAGCCCCAGCATTTT. Protein sequence: CASSFGVWGGGGQPQHF.

The J gene is TRBJ2-1, the V gene TRBV5-1; a weak D match, TRBD2 (6 bases). Germline-derived CDR1 and CDR2 are SGHRS and YFSETQ. CDR3 length: 15 residues. The ends were cut back, 2 bases at V and 5 bases at J, with 14 bases in the middle. This chain's CDR3 is CASSLHPGEDNEQFF. CDR3 bases: TGCGCCAGCAGCTTACATCCGGGGGAAGACAATGAGCAGTTCTTC.

The chain joins TRBV2 to TRBJ1-4; the D gene is possibly TRBD1 (5 bases). The CDR3 is 15 residues long. The germline gives CDR1 SNHLY, CDR2 FYNNEI. The V end was cut by 0 bases, the J end by 7 bases, with 12 bases between. The CDR3 DNA reads TGTGCCAGCAGTGAAGCAAGGACATCTGCTGAAAAACTGTTTTTT. This sequence encodes CASSEARTSAEKLFF.

V and J are TRBV11-2 and TRBJ2-1; the D is unclear. V was pared by 2 bases and J by 10 bases, with 9 bases between. There are 12 residues in the CDR3. Germline V gives CDR1 SGHAT, CDR2 FQNNGV. The CDR3 is CASSLLSREQFF. CDR3 in DNA: TGTGCCAGCAGCTTATTAAGCAGGGAGCAGTTCTTC. The full variable domain, in which reference TRBV11-2 and TRBJ2-1 provide the parts outside the CDR3, is EAGVAQSPRYKIIEKRQSVAFWCNPISGHATLYWYQQILGQGPKLLIQFQNNGVVDDSQLPKDRFSAERLKGVDSTLKIQPAKLEDSAVYLCASSLLSREQFFGPGTRLTVL.

The V gene is TRBV4-2, the J gene TRBJ2-6; 11 bases align to TRBD1. Germline V gene sequence: CDR1 LGHNA, CDR2 YNFKEQ. The junction had 5 bases not matched to a gene; V was cut back by 7 bases and J by 0 bases. The CDR3 is made up of 17 amino acids. The CDR3 sequence is CASTQGTGGSGANVLTF. CDR3 DNA: TGTGCCAGCACCCAGGGGACAGGGGGCTCTGGGGCCAACGTCCTGACTTTC.

The chain combines TRBV10-2 with TRBJ2-7; TRBD2 matches 12 bases. The CDR3 consists of 14 residues. Germline values: CDR1 WSHSY, CDR2 SAAADI. The trim removed 3 bases at V and 4 bases at J, leaving 1 base unmatched. CDR3 in DNA: TGCGCCAGCAGTGATGGGACTAGCGGGTACGAGCAGTACTTC. It yields the protein CASSDGTSGYEQYF.